This TCR beta chain emerged from a study of OX40 agonist ivuxolimab in advanced cancers. Study at large: Across the patients, intravenous ivuxolimab was delivered every 2 weeks at 0.01 to 10 mg/kg. Patients with prior anti-PD-1, anti-PD-L1 or anti-CTLA-4 therapy were eligible; roughly 41% had some.

A remark on this clone: Its matching antigen is unknown.

Measured with immunoSEQ multiplex PCR; TCRdb has only the in-frame clones, and not every one. This table has 52,000 or so clones, about 94% appearing once. CDR1 is SGHAT and CDR2 is FQNNGV in the germline V gene. V was clipped by 5 bases and J by 4 bases, with 11 bases between them. The CDR3 contains 13 residues. Whole-study results and caveats: By week 6 at 0.1 to 3.0 mg/kg, blood CD4+ and CD8+ T cells had expanded clonally.

This specimen was CD4+ or CD8+ T cells sorted from blood, taken in a trial of the OX40 agonist ivuxolimab. This rearrangement joins TRBV11-2 to TRBJ1-1; TRBD1 might be the D (5 bases). The clonotype originates from an adult with an advanced solid tumor such as melanoma, head and neck, liver or kidney cancer. Here the CDR3 reads CASSPRGGTEAFF. The DNA of the CDR3 is TGTGCCAGCAGCCCCCGGGGGGGCACTGAAGCTTTCTTT.